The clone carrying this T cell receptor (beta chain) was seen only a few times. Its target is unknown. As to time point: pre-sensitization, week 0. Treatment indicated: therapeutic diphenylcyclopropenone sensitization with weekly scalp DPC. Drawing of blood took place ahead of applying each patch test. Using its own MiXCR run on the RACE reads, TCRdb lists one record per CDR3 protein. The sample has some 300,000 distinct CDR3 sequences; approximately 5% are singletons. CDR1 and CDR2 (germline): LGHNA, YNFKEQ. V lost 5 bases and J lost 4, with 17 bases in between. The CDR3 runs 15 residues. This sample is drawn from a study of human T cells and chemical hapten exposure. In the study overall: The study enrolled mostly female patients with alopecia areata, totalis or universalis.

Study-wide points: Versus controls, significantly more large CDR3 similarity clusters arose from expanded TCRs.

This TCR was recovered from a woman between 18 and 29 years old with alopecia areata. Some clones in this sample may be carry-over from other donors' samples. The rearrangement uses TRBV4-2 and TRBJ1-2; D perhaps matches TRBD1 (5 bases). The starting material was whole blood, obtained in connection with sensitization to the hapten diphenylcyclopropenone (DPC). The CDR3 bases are TGTGCCAGCAGCGCGGGGCAGGGAAGGGGCTATGGCTACACCTTC. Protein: CASSAGQGRGYGYTF.